The sequence of this T cell receptor beta chain was determined in a study of blood T cell repertoires in COVID-19. This CDR3 spans 15 amino acids. V gave up 7 bases and J gave up 5 bases, with 20 bases separating them. Germline V gene data show CDR1 as SNHLY and CDR2 as FYNNEI. As originally analysed: The assay estimated nucleated cells by amplifying reference gene primers. The protocol was immunoSEQ multiplex PCR, while the TCRdb copy is restricted to in-frame clones and leaves out a portion. Clone size and V and J calls were adopted from that table, with D and trimming inferred from the DNA. The sample includes 130,000 to 150,000 clones, more than 70% of them seen just once.

The sample taken for sequencing was peripheral blood. The genes are TRBV2 and TRBJ2-5, with D possibly matching TRBD2 (6 bases). This receptor was taken from a man aged 55 to 70 with active or convalescent COVID-19. CDR3 amino acids: CASIGGSYDGETQYF. In DNA, the CDR3 is TGTGCCAGCATTGGAGGGAGTTACGATGGGGAGACCCAGTACTTC.